These 9 T cell receptor beta chains originate from one sample sequenced in a study of blood T cell repertoires in COVID-19. TCRdb keeps only in-frame clones here, not all; method: immunoSEQ multiplex PCR. Here the sample spans roughly 150,000 clones, 81% being singletons. The sequenced sample was PBMCs or T cells enriched from blood (not recorded which). The receptors shown here come from a woman in her thirties or forties with acute COVID-19.

The CDR3: CASSSGSSYNEQFF. For the CDR3, the DNA is TGTGCCAGCTCTAGCGGGAGCTCCTACAATGAGCAGTTCTTC. This rearrangement joins TRBV19 to TRBJ2-1; 10 bases agree with TRBD2. This CDR3 spans 14 amino acids. With V trimmed by 9 bases and J by 0 bases, 2 bases remained unmatched. Germline V gene lookup returns CDR1 LNHDA and CDR2 SQIVND (reference sequence).

This chain uses TRBV7-8 with TRBJ2-5, with TRBD2 matching 8 bases. The CDR3 is 15 amino acids. J gave up 3 bases and V 5 bases, and 8 bases lay outside the gene matches. CDR1 is SGHVS and CDR2 is FQNEAQ in the germline V gene. The CDR3 DNA sequence: TGTGCCAGCAGCCCAAGGGGGACTAGTAAAGAGACCCAGTACTTC. Translating gives CASSPRGTSKETQYF.

This chain uses TRBV7-8 with TRBJ2-1; 8 bases are a match to TRBD2. This CDR3 is 16 amino acids long. Trimming cost V 4 bases and J 4 bases; bases outside gene matches: 9. Germline V gene data show CDR1 as SGHVS and CDR2 as FQNEAQ. DNA for the CDR3: TGTGCCAGCAGCTCAGAGCGGGAGTTGGGATACAATGAGCAGTTCTTC. This sequence encodes CASSSERELGYNEQFF. The full variable domain, its missing parts supplied by reference TRBV7-8 and TRBJ2-1, is GAGVSQSPRYKVAKRGQDVALRCDPISGHVSLFWYQQALGQGPEFLTYFQNEAQLDKSGLPSDRFFAERPEGSVSTLKIQRTQQEDSAVYLCASSSERELGYNEQFFGPGTRLTVL.

The chain has TRBV9 and TRBJ2-1; 11 bases fit TRBD2. CDR3 size: 17 residues. V shed 0 bases and J 5 bases; nucleotides not matched to a gene: 7. CDR1 is SGDLS, CDR2 YYNGEE, per germline. The CDR3 protein is CASSVDVAGGLNNEQFF. CDR3 bases: TGTGCCAGCAGCGTAGATGTAGCGGGAGGGTTAAACAATGAGCAGTTCTTC.

V is TRBV4-1 and J is TRBJ2-3; possibly TRBD1 for D (7 bases). V was clipped by 4 bases and J by 3 bases, with 14 bases between them. CDR3 size: 15 residues. The germline CDR1 and CDR2 sequences are MGHRA and YSYEKL. CDR3 DNA sequence: TGCGCCAGCAGCCGGGCGGGACAGCTAACAGATACGCAGTATTTT. Amino acids: CASSRAGQLTDTQYF.

The V and J genes are TRBV3-1 (or the pseudogene TRBV3-2) and TRBJ2-3; unclear D gene. CDR1 and CDR2 from the germline V gene are LGHDT and YNNKEL (reference sequence). The CDR3 covers 17 residues. Trimming stripped 2 bases from V and 0 bases from J, with 15 bases between. CDR3 bases: TGTGCCAGCAGCCAAACGAGGCCAGCGTCTAGCACAGATACGCAGTATTTT. It encodes CASSQTRPASSTDTQYF.

To note about this clone: Other nucleotide sequences from this sample produce the same CDR3. This chain connects TRBV3-1 (or the pseudogene TRBV3-2) to TRBJ2-4; 7 bases match TRBD1. J was trimmed by 4 bases and V by 3 bases; bases with no gene match: 3. The CDR3 totals 14 residues. Looked up from germline, CDR1 is LGHDT and CDR2 is YNNKEL (reference sequence). The CDR3 here is CASSQGTEKNIQYF. As DNA, the CDR3 is TGTGCCAGCAGCCAGGGGACAGAAAAAAACATTCAGTACTTC.

The J gene is TRBJ1-1, the V gene TRBV3-1 (or the pseudogene TRBV3-2); 7 bases align to TRBD1. The V gene's germline CDR1 is LGHDT and CDR2 YNNKEL (reference sequence). V lost 2 bases and J lost 9; bases outside the gene matches: 3. The CDR3 is made up of 12 amino acids. The CDR3 loop reads CASSQRGLQAFF. CDR3 DNA: TGTGCCAGCAGCCAAAGGGGGCTCCAAGCTTTCTTT.

The rearrangement links TRBV27 to TRBJ1-6; no clear D gene. The CDR3 sequence is 12 residues long. Germline loops: CDR1 MNHEY, CDR2 SMNVEV (reference sequence). V lost 3 bases, J lost 10 bases, and 7 bases lay in between. In DNA, the CDR3 is TGTGCCAGCAGTTTTGGGCAGTCACCCCTCCACTTT. Protein product: CASSFGQSPLHF.